One and the same sample provided the 31 T cell receptor beta chains below, sequenced in a study of T cells after yellow fever vaccination. In TCRdb, the 5' RACE reads were re-called with MiXCR into one record per CDR3 protein. This sample has some 300,000 distinct CDR3 sequences, with around 10% found just once. Source: CD4+ T cells sorted from PBMCs, taken 5 days after the yellow fever booster vaccination. The receptors stem from a man between 18 and 35 years old who received the YFV17D yellow fever vaccine.

This chain joins TRBV3-1 and TRBJ2-3, with 8 bases aligning to TRBD2. CDR3 length: 17 residues. CDR1 and CDR2 from the germline V gene are LGHDT and YNNKEL (reference sequence). V lost 6 bases, J lost 1 base, and 12 bases stayed unmatched. CDR3 nucleotide sequence: TGTGCCAGCAGGGAGAATCGGGGGGGGCGAGGCACAGATACGCAGTATTTT. Amino acid sequence: CASRENRGGRGTDTQYF.

The chain joins TRBV6-5 to TRBJ1-4; D is undetermined. Germline V CDR1 and CDR2: MNHEY, SVGAGI. With 0 bases removed from V and 7 bases from J, the gap between germline ends came to 3 bases. CDR3 length: 12 amino acids. The CDR3 bases are TGTGCCAGCAGTTACTCGGGTGAAAAACTGTTTTTT. Protein product: CASSYSGEKLFF.

This clonotype was detected a few times. The chain joins TRBV7-2 to TRBJ2-3; D tentatively fits TRBD1 or TRBD2 (5 bases each). Trimming stripped 5 bases from V and 1 base from J, with 16 bases between. Germline V CDR1 and CDR2: SGHTA, FQGNSA. The CDR3 is 16 amino acids. Here the CDR3 reads CASSTSWGFGTDTQYF. The CDR3 DNA is TGTGCCAGCAGCACCAGTTGGGGGTTTGGCACAGATACGCAGTATTTT.

This clonotype was counted ten times or more. The V and J genes are TRBV5-8 and TRBJ2-1; D call uncertain. This CDR3 is built from 15 residues. The V gene lost 2 bases and the J gene lost 0 bases, with 9 bases spanning the gap. Germline values: CDR1 SGHTS, CDR2 YDEGEE. In DNA form, the CDR3 reads TGTGCCAGCAGCTTTCGAGGCATCTCCTACAATGAGCAGTTCTTC. It specifies CASSFRGISYNEQFF. Full variable domain (remainder filled in from reference TRBV5-8 and TRBJ2-1): EAGVTQSPTHLIKTRGQQATLRCSPISGHTSVYWYQQALGLGLQFLLWYDEGEERNRGNFPPRFSGRQFPNYSSELNVNALELEDSALYLCASSFRGISYNEQFFGPGTRLTVL.

The chain employs TRBV5-1 and TRBJ2-3, with D uncertain. Germline V gene data show CDR1 as SGHRS and CDR2 as YFSETQ. The length of the CDR3 is 15 residues. Trimming removed 3 bases from V and 1 base from J, with 12 bases in between. Here the CDR3 reads CASSSTKKGTDTQYF. The DNA for the CDR3 is TGCGCCAGCAGCTCAACAAAAAAAGGCACAGATACGCAGTATTTT.

This rearrangement joins TRBV4-1 to TRBJ2-3; TRBD1 matches at 7 bases. The V segment lost 3 bases and the J segment 4 bases; nucleotides outside the gene matches: 10. This CDR3 has 16 amino acids. The V gene's germline CDR1 is MGHRA and CDR2 YSYEKL. As DNA, the CDR3 is TGCGCCAGCAGCCAGCTCCCGGGACAGATACCAGATACGCAGTATTTT. It codes for CASSQLPGQIPDTQYF.

A few counts support this clonotype. The chain employs TRBV12-3 or TRBV12-4 and TRBJ2-3; D might be TRBD1 (5 bases). The CDR3 length is 17 residues. V lost 4 bases, J lost 4 bases, and 21 bases lay in between. The CDR3 sequence is CASSSLPLQGVPDTQYF. The CDR3 nucleotides are TGTGCCAGCAGTTCCCTCCCCCTGCAGGGTGTGCCAGATACGCAGTATTTT.

This clonotype was found a few times. The chain uses TRBV12-3 or TRBV12-4 and TRBJ1-1; no reliable D call. The CDR3 totals 12 residues. Trimming left V 5 bases short and J 11 bases short, with 15 bases between. The CDR3, as DNA: TGTGCCAGCAGTCGCTCTGTGGGAGAGGCTTTCTTT. Residues: CASSRSVGEAFF.

This clonotype was detected only a few times. V gene TRBV15 combines with J gene TRBJ1-2; 10 bases are shared with TRBD1. This CDR3 has 15 amino acids. With V trimmed by 1 base and J by 8 bases, 7 bases remained unmatched. In germline, CDR1 is LNHNV, CDR2 YYDKDF (reference sequence). The CDR3: CATSRADRGRWGYTF. CDR3 DNA: TGTGCCACCAGCAGAGCGGACAGGGGGAGGTGGGGCTACACCTTC.

This clonotype was recorded many times. The rearrangement joins TRBV6-2 or TRBV6-3 to TRBJ2-1, with D perhaps matching TRBD1 (6 bases). V was cut by 5 bases and J by 1 base, with 12 bases left in between. Germline-derived CDR1 and CDR2 are MNHEY and SVGEGT. The CDR3 is 15 residues long. The CDR3 reads CASSGLRGSYNEQFF. The CDR3, as DNA: TGTGCCAGCAGTGGGTTGAGGGGGTCCTACAATGAGCAGTTCTTC.

This clonotype was detected ten times or more. V is TRBV29-1 and J is TRBJ2-4; D possibly uses TRBD1 or TRBD2 (5 bases each). Germline CDR1 reads SQVTM; CDR2 reads ANQGSEA. The ends were cut back, 4 bases at V and 6 bases at J, with 13 bases in the middle. CDR3 length: 13 residues. The CDR3 protein is CSVGRDGTNIQYF. CDR3 bases: TGCAGCGTTGGCCGGGACGGCACAAACATTCAGTACTTC.

The chain employs TRBV20-1 and TRBJ1-1; D call uncertain. Per germline, CDR1 DFQATT and CDR2 SNEGSKA (reference sequence). The CDR3 length is 15 residues. V lost 3 bases to trimming and J lost 0 bases, with 14 bases between them. CDR3 amino acids: CSASHALRMNTEAFF. The CDR3 DNA reads TGCAGTGCTAGCCACGCCTTGAGGATGAACACTGAAGCTTTCTTT.

This clonotype showed up just a few times. The rearrangement links TRBV19 to TRBJ2-5; D remains unclear. CDR3 length: 14 amino acids. Germline CDR1 and CDR2: LNHDA and SQIVND (reference sequence). Trimming removed 3 bases at V and 4 bases at J, with 12 bases between. The CDR3 bases are TGTGCCAGTAGTATGGGTGGGCAGATAGAGACCCAGTACTTC. Amino acids: CASSMGGQIETQYF.

This clonotype was observed a few times. The chain recombines TRBV5-1 with TRBJ2-7, with 7 bases fitting TRBD1. The V gene end was trimmed by 2 bases and the J gene end by 2 bases; junction bases not matched to a gene: 4. The CDR3 length is 14 residues. Looked up from germline, CDR1 is SGHRS and CDR2 is YFSETQ. In DNA form, the CDR3 reads TGCGCCAGCAGCTTAACAGGGGATCCCTACGAGCAGTACTTC. Translating gives CASSLTGDPYEQYF.

V is TRBV28 and J is TRBJ1-2; the D gene is possibly TRBD1 (5 bases). The CDR3 extends over 17 amino acids. V lost 3 bases, J lost 4 bases, and 21 bases lay in between. Germline CDR1 MDHEN, CDR2 SYDVKM. The CDR3 sequence: CASSFRGYSDTFYGYTF. The CDR3 DNA reads as TGTGCCAGCAGTTTCAGAGGGTATTCGGACACCTTCTATGGCTACACCTTC.

This clonotype was observed a handful of times. The chain joins TRBV18 to TRBJ1-2; no definite D call. The CDR3 has 13 amino acids. The V and J ends lost 4 bases and 14 bases respectively, with 20 bases between them. CDR1 is KGHSH and CDR2 is LQKENI in the germline V gene. The CDR3 nucleotides are TGTGCCAGCTCACAAATAGACCAGACGGGCGAGACCTTC. Residues: CASSQIDQTGETF.

The V and J genes are TRBV7-2 and TRBJ2-1; 9 positions agree with TRBD1. The CDR3 consists of 16 residues. Germline CDR1 is SGHTA and CDR2 is FQGNSA. The J segment lost 0 bases and the V segment lost 8 bases, leaving 8 bases of the junction unmatched. CDR3: CASGTGNTYSYNEQFF. The CDR3, as DNA: TGTGCCAGCGGGACAGGGAATACATACTCCTACAATGAGCAGTTCTTC.

The genes are TRBV12-3 or TRBV12-4 and TRBJ1-2; D not certain. V was cut by 2 bases and J by 8 bases, with 12 bases left in between. The CDR3 consists of 13 residues. CDR3 sequence (DNA): TGTGCCAGCAGTTTACACGGGTCTGGCGGCTACACCTTC. Protein product: CASSLHGSGGYTF.

This clonotype was recorded at least ten times. The rearrangement links TRBV9 to TRBJ2-3, with a weak D call TRBD2 (5 bases). The V gene's germline CDR1 is SGDLS and CDR2 YYNGEE. Trimming took off 0 bases at V and 0 bases at J, with 14 bases between the two ends. The length of the CDR3 is 17 residues. CDR3 sequence reads: CASSVVGAWPSTDTQYF. In DNA, the CDR3 is TGTGCCAGCAGCGTAGTGGGAGCTTGGCCTAGCACAGATACGCAGTATTTT. Full variable domain (remainder filled in from reference TRBV9 and TRBJ2-3): DSGVTQTPKHLITATGQRVTLRCSPRSGDLSVYWYQQSLDQGLQFLIQYYNGEERAKGNILERFSAQQFPDLHSELNLSSLELGDSALYFCASSVVGAWPSTDTQYFGPGTRLTVL.

This clonotype was counted ten times or more. The chain employs TRBV6-5 and TRBJ1-1, with D possibly matching TRBD1 (5 bases). The germline V gene encodes CDR1 MNHEY and CDR2 SVGAGI. V was cut by 5 bases and J by 2 bases, with 21 bases left in between. This CDR3 comprises 17 residues. The CDR3 nucleotides are TGTGCCAGCAGTGACGACAACTATTTTAGGGGAAACACTGAAGCTTTCTTT. Translated, it gives CASSDDNYFRGNTEAFF.

This clonotype was counted at least ten times. This chain uses TRBV4-3 with TRBJ2-4, with 8 bases aligning to TRBD2. Trimming at V came to 2 bases and at J to 4 bases, leaving 4 bases not matched to a gene. Germline-derived CDR1 and CDR2 are LGHNA and YSLEER. This CDR3 contains 15 residues. CDR3 nucleotide sequence: TGCGCCAGCAGCCAACTTAGCGGGGATAAAAACATTCAGTACTTC. It encodes CASSQLSGDKNIQYF.

V and J are TRBV28 and TRBJ2-7; 11 bases fit TRBD1. This CDR3 has 16 amino acids. Germline loops: CDR1 MDHEN, CDR2 SYDVKM. Germline trimming cut 2 bases from V and 3 bases from J; bases unmatched to any gene: 6. CDR3 residues: CASSLGSGTGGYEQYF. As DNA, the CDR3 is TGTGCCAGCAGTTTAGGCTCCGGGACAGGGGGCTACGAGCAGTACTTC.

The rearrangement links TRBV9 to TRBJ1-1, with 8 bases aligning to TRBD1. There are 15 residues in the CDR3. Germline CDR1 SGDLS, CDR2 YYNGEE. Trimming took 4 bases from V and 3 from J; bases not matched to a gene: 8. The CDR3 DNA is TGTGCCAGCAGCCCCGACAGGGGTTGGGACACTGAAGCTTTCTTT. This sequence encodes CASSPDRGWDTEAFF. The full variable domain, in which reference TRBV9 and TRBJ1-1 provide the parts outside the CDR3, is DSGVTQTPKHLITATGQRVTLRCSPRSGDLSVYWYQQSLDQGLQFLIQYYNGEERAKGNILERFSAQQFPDLHSELNLSSLELGDSALYFCASSPDRGWDTEAFFGQGTRLTVV.

The V gene is TRBV20-1, the J gene TRBJ2-1, with unresolved D. V gave up 3 bases and J gave up 7 bases, with 13 bases separating them. The CDR3 covers 13 residues. Germline loops: CDR1 DFQATT, CDR2 SNEGSKA (reference sequence). The CDR3 here is CSASFSLGNEQFF. The CDR3 bases are TGCAGTGCTAGCTTCTCTCTTGGAAATGAGCAGTTCTTC.

This clonotype was counted at least ten times. The chain carries TRBV5-6 and TRBJ2-7; 9 bases agree with TRBD1. Germline CDR1 is SGHDT and CDR2 is YYEEEE. After removal of 4 bases from V and 0 bases from J, the junction contained 8 bases not matched to a gene. The CDR3 runs to 16 residues. The CDR3 here is CASSPGTGTASYEQYV. The CDR3 region has the DNA TGTGCCAGCAGCCCAGGGACAGGGACCGCCTCCTACGAGCAGTACGTC.

CDR3 nucleotide sequence: TGTGCCAGCAGCCCCCAGGGTGCTGGGGCCAACGTCCTGACTTTC. This codes for CASSPQGAGANVLTF. J is TRBJ2-6 and V is TRBV6-5; perhaps TRBD1 as D (5 bases). The germline gives CDR1 MNHEY, CDR2 SVGAGI. With 6 bases removed from V and 2 bases from J, the gap between germline ends came to 11 bases. This CDR3 spans 15 amino acids.

A few counts support this clonotype. The V gene is TRBV11-2, the J gene TRBJ2-5; 11 nucleotides align to TRBD2. V gave up 5 bases and J gave up 0 bases; unmatched junction bases: 11. Germline V gene sequence: CDR1 SGHAT, CDR2 FQNNGV. This CDR3 is 18 amino acids long. The CDR3 loop is CASSPQGTSGGYQETQYF. CDR3 bases: TGTGCCAGCAGCCCCCAAGGCACTAGCGGGGGCTACCAAGAGACCCAGTACTTC.

The chain has TRBV4-1 and TRBJ1-4, with D unresolved. Trimming took off 1 base at V and 8 bases at J, with 17 bases between the two ends. This CDR3 region has 16 residues. Germline V CDR1 and CDR2: MGHRA, YSYEKL. The CDR3 here is CASSQALILAPEKLFF. CDR3 coding DNA: TGCGCCAGCAGCCAAGCTTTAATCCTCGCCCCAGAAAAACTGTTTTTT.

There are a few counts of this clonotype. The chain couples TRBV11-2 to TRBJ1-5, with 10 bases lining up with TRBD1. Germline CDR1 reads SGHAT; CDR2 reads FQNNGV. Unmatched junction bases numbered 10, after V lost 4 bases and J lost 4 bases. This CDR3 region has 17 residues. The CDR3 coding sequence is TGTGCCAGCAGCTCCTCGGGACAGGGGAGGGGAAATCAGCCCCAGCATTTT. Translating gives CASSSSGQGRGNQPQHF. Complete variable domain (other parts from reference TRBV11-2 and TRBJ1-5): EAGVAQSPRYKIIEKRQSVAFWCNPISGHATLYWYQQILGQGPKLLIQFQNNGVVDDSQLPKDRFSAERLKGVDSTLKIQPAKLEDSAVYLCASSSSGQGRGNQPQHFGDGTRLSIL.

This clonotype was counted between two and nine times. Without the conserved terminal phenylalanine or tryptophan, this CDR3 likely stems from a read error. This rearrangement joins TRBV12-3 or TRBV12-4 to TRBJ1-2, with D perhaps matching TRBD1 (5 bases). V lost 5 bases, J lost 6 bases, and 13 bases lay in between. This CDR3 comprises 13 residues. CDR3 in amino acids: CASSPRQGNGYTL. In nucleotides, the CDR3 is TGTGCCAGCAGTCCCCGCCAGGGAAATGGCTACACCTTA.

This clonotype was seen only a few times. The V call is TRBV4-3, the J call TRBJ2-3; D unresolved. The CDR3 spans 17 residues. The germline gives CDR1 LGHNA, CDR2 YSLEER. V lost 0 bases, J lost 0 bases, and 13 bases lay in between. The CDR3 DNA follows: TGCGCCAGCAGCCAAGATGGTCGGTTCCTGAGCACAGATACGCAGTATTTT. Translating gives CASSQDGRFLSTDTQYF.